The subject of this entry is one TCR beta chain. This receptor's antigen is unknown. Qualities for individual bases were not recorded, and no much larger clone is one base off. V is reduced by 5 bases and J by 3 bases, leaving a spacing of 13 bases between them. Counted from cysteine to phenylalanine, this CDR3 has 14 amino acids. Left in the record is the CDR3 DNA by itself, 42 bases read in frame from the first base. Reading the germline V gene gives CDR1 SNHLY and CDR2 FYNNEI. The immunoSEQ Assay, a bias-controlled multiplex PCR, was used to amplify TCRbeta CDR3 regions from genomic DNA. The authors' analysis ran thus. Within the assay, amplification of reference gene primers was used to estimate how many nucleated cells each sample contained. To quantify the absolute abundance of each unique TCRbeta CDR3 rearrangement, sequence reads were collapsed and filtered. Productive Simpson clonality was computed per sample as the square root of Simpson's diversity index over productive rearrangements. Held by TCRdb, this immuneACCESS table contains in-frame sequences only and omits some clones. Under half of the omission traces to an unresolved V gene where checked; the cause of the rest is unknown. V, J and clone size were drawn from that table, and D and trimming were deduced from the DNA. The sample table records over 300,000 clones; approximately 88% of these occur just once. The top ten clones comprise around 1.3% of the sample.

The sample originates from a study of blood T cell repertoires in COVID-19 (dated by TCRdb to the early 2020s). Looking at the study overall: Samples from collaborators originated in the United States, Italy and Spain and spanned both the acute and convalescent phases of COVID-19. The prospective study material was composed of cDNA or gDNA derived from T cells, B-cell-depleted T cells, or PBMCs. Deeply sampled blood TCRbeta repertoires from subjects exposed to, actively infected with, or recovered from COVID-19 were included in the dataset. The repertoires were made available in a free public database intended to serve as a resource for research on the immune response to SARS-CoV-2. The samples were drawn from the first 160 participants of the ongoing ImmuneRACE study and from 1,254 subjects provided by 6 global collaborators. A de-identified subject ID, COVID-19 status, age in years and sex were almost always included in the sample metadata. HLA class I and class II types, where available, came from metadata supplied by the sample provider rather than from assay-based typing. Overall results and qualifications from the work: The quantity of clinical and demographic metadata differed by source and by participant and was supplied without curation.

Collaborating institutions collected whole blood in K2EDTA tubes following their own protocols. For TCRbeta analysis, collaborators shipped samples in one of three forms: frozen whole blood, isolated PBMCs, or DNA extracted from either of those sample types. The receptor chain draws on TRBV2 and TRBJ1-2; confidence is insufficient to name the D gene. The origin of this receptor is a man aged 35 to 55 with acute or convalescent COVID-19. The source material was peripheral blood. The CDR3 loop reads CASSIGTQDYGYTF. The DNA is as follows: TGTGCCAGCAGTATAGGAACCCAGGACTATGGCTACACCTTC. Where the CDR3 stops, the reference TRBV2 and TRBJ1-2 genes take over; the full variable domain is EPEVTQTPSHQVTQMGQEVILRCVPISNHLYFYWYRQILGQKVEFLVSFYNNEISEKSEIFDDQFSVERPDGSNFTLKIRSTKLEDSAMYFCASSIGTQDYGYTFGSGTRLTVV.